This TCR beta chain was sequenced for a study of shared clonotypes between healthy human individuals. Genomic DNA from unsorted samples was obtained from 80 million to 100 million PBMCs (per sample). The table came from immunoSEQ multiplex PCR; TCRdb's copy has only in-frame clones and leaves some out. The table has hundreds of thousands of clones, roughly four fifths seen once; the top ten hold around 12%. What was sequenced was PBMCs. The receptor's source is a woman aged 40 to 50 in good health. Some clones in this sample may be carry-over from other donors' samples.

CDR3 DNA sequence: TGTGCCAGTAGTATGGACGGGGGGTCCAATCAGCCCCAGCATTTT. It translates to CASSMDGGSNQPQHF. The chain couples TRBV19 to TRBJ1-5, with a tentative D call TRBD1 (5 bases). V dropped 3 bases and J dropped 3 bases, with 12 bases sitting between them. CDR1 is LNHDA and CDR2 is SQIVND in the germline V gene (reference sequence). This CDR3 is built from 15 residues.